The rows below give T cell receptor beta chains drawn from one sample of a study of T cell responses to AZD1222 COVID-19 vaccine. Only in-frame clones appear in the TCRdb table, and some are missing; sequencing was by immunoSEQ multiplex PCR. The sample lists 150,000 to 160,000 clones; roughly nine tenths were seen once. The material sequenced was peripheral blood, taken on day 0 of AZD1222 vaccination. The receptors come from an adult in good health. Both conserved end residues are part of each CDR3. D genes are given only for firm matches. The listing skips clone size in some rows; elsewhere it reads once, few, many or a size class.

cdr3_length,clone_size,d_call,v_call,j_call,cdr3_aa,cdr3_nt
14,NA,NA,TRBV6-5,TRBJ2-7,CASKTTGDSYEQYF,TGTGCCAGCAAGACTACAGGAGATTCCTACGAGCAGTACTTC
16,once,NA,TRBV3-1/TRBV3-2,TRBJ1-6,CASSQGVAGTNSPLHF,TGTGCCAGCAGCCAAGGGGTGGCAGGAACAAATTCACCCCTCCACTTT
15,NA,NA,TRBV7-2,TRBJ1-4,CASSLARGANEKLFF,TGTGCCAGCAGCTTAGCCCGGGGTGCTAATGAAAAACTGTTTTTT
18,NA,TRBD2,TRBV19,TRBJ2-7,CASRTPSNLLAGSYEQYF,TGTGCCAGTAGAACCCCCTCTAACCTCTTAGCGGGGTCCTACGAGCAGTACTTC
13,NA,NA,TRBV3-1/TRBV3-2,TRBJ1-1,CASNLGRNTEAFF,TGTGCCAGCAACCTGGGCAGGAACACTGAAGCTTTCTTT
15,NA,NA,TRBV9,TRBJ2-1,CASSALAGPPNEQFF,TGTGCCAGCAGCGCCCTCGCGGGGCCCCCCAATGAGCAGTTCTTC
17,NA,TRBD1,TRBV4-1,TRBJ1-6,CASSQVQSGTGTSPLHF,TGCGCCAGCAGCCAAGTCCAATCAGGGACAGGGACGTCACCCCTCCACTTT
14,NA,NA,TRBV5-1,TRBJ2-5,CASGTGAGGETQYF,TGCGCCAGCGGAACCGGGGCCGGGGGAGAGACCCAGTACTTC
14,few,NA,TRBV28,TRBJ1-3,CASGSGGKGNTIYF,TGTGCCAGCGGATCTGGGGGGAAAGGAAACACCATATATTTT
13,NA,NA,TRBV6-5,TRBJ1-1,CASSYTGGTEAFF,TGTGCCAGCAGTTACACTGGGGGCACTGAAGCTTTCTTT
13,NA,NA,TRBV19,TRBJ1-6,CATQGTLGSPLHF,TGTGCCACTCAGGGGACCTTAGGTTCACCCCTCCACTTT
13,NA,NA,TRBV7-2,TRBJ1-2,CASSLGSRYGYTF,TGTGCCAGCAGCTTAGGGTCCCGCTATGGCTACACCTTC
12,NA,NA,TRBV28,TRBJ2-7,CASSSSSYEQYF,TGTGCCAGCAGTTCGAGCTCCTACGAGCAGTACTTC
15,NA,NA,TRBV7-9,TRBJ2-1,CASHASWSTYNEQFF,TGTGCCAGCCACGCCTCGTGGTCTACCTACAATGAGCAGTTCTTC
14,NA,NA,TRBV18,TRBJ2-7,CASSPPGSPYEQYF,TGTGCCAGCTCACCACCTGGCAGTCCCTACGAGCAGTACTTC
11,NA,NA,TRBV3-1/TRBV3-2,TRBJ1-2,CASSLYYGYTF,TGTGCCAGCAGCCTATACTATGGCTACACCTTC
13,few,NA,TRBV5-6,TRBJ1-4,CASSRQANEKLFF,TGTGCCAGCAGCCGTCAAGCGAATGAAAAACTGTTTTTT
17,NA,TRBD1,TRBV10-3,TRBJ1-2,CAISEAGTGGSNYGYTF,TGTGCCATCAGTGAGGCCGGGACAGGGGGTTCTAACTATGGCTACACCTTC
16,few,TRBD1,TRBV19,TRBJ1-1,CASSIVGTGGNTEAFF,TGTGCCAGTAGTATAGTTGGGACAGGGGGGAACACTGAAGCTTTCTTT
14,NA,NA,TRBV6-5,TRBJ2-7,CASSSAPSSYEQYF,TGTGCCAGCAGCTCGGCCCCCAGCTCCTACGAGCAGTACTTC
15,NA,TRBD1,TRBV9,TRBJ1-4,CASSATGLTNEKLFF,TGTGCCAGCAGCGCGACAGGGTTGACTAATGAAAAACTGTTTTTT
13,once,NA,TRBV4-2,TRBJ1-1,CASSQDGGTEAFF,TGTGCCAGCAGCCAAGATGGAGGGACTGAAGCTTTCTTT
17,NA,TRBD2,TRBV5-1,TRBJ2-7,CASSLEGPSGGRFEQYF,TGCGCCAGCAGCTTGGAGGGGCCTAGCGGGGGGCGGTTCGAGCAGTACTTC
15,NA,TRBD2,TRBV5-1,TRBJ2-7,CASSPLAGGSYEQYF,TGCGCCAGCAGCCCGCTAGCGGGGGGCTCCTACGAGCAGTACTTC
13,NA,NA,TRBV18,TRBJ2-7,CASSPAGKYEQYF,TGTGCCAGCTCACCGGCAGGGAAGTACGAGCAGTACTTC
13,NA,TRBD1,TRBV19,TRBJ2-7,CASSEDRYYEQYF,TGTGCCAGTAGTGAGGACAGGTACTACGAGCAGTACTTC
17,NA,NA,TRBV4-2,TRBJ1-3,CASSQVPGQRSGNTIYF,TGTGCCAGCAGCCAAGTCCCTGGACAGCGCTCTGGAAACACCATATATTTT
14,NA,NA,TRBV3-1/TRBV3-2,TRBJ1-3,CASSQAGAGNTIYF,TGTGCCAGCAGCCAAGCGGGGGCGGGAAACACCATATATTTT
13,few,TRBD1,TRBV2,TRBJ1-6,CASKRQGWSPLHF,TGTGCCAGCAAGAGACAGGGGTGGTCACCCCTCCACTTT
13,NA,NA,TRBV28,TRBJ1-2,CASSFSQGVSYTF,TGTGCCAGCAGTTTCTCACAGGGCGTCAGCTACACCTTC
18,NA,TRBD2,TRBV2,TRBJ2-4,CASSRAGTSGDLRNIQYF,TGTGCCAGCAGCCGGGCCGGGACTAGCGGGGACCTACGAAACATTCAGTACTTC
14,NA,NA,TRBV6-5,TRBJ2-7,CASSHQAGAYEQYF,TGTGCCAGCAGCCACCAGGCAGGGGCCTACGAGCAGTACTTC
17,NA,TRBD2,TRBV9,TRBJ2-1,CASSVGGTSGALNEQFF,TGTGCCAGCAGCGTAGGGGGGACTAGCGGGGCTCTAAATGAGCAGTTCTTC
13,once,TRBD1,TRBV7-9,TRBJ1-2,CASSLTAQGASTF,TGTGCCAGCAGCTTAACGGCGCAGGGGGCGTCCACCTTC
11,NA,NA,TRBV5-6,TRBJ2-5,CASSLRQTQYF,TGTGCCAGCAGCTTGCGGCAGACCCAGTACTTC
14,many,NA,TRBV4-3,TRBJ1-1,CASSSEGGDTEAFF,TGCGCCAGCAGCTCTGAGGGGGGGGACACTGAAGCTTTCTTT
14,NA,NA,TRBV19,TRBJ2-2,CASSIAGNTGELFF,TGTGCCAGTAGTATAGCGGGGAACACCGGGGAGCTGTTTTTT
13,NA,TRBD1,TRBV4-3,TRBJ2-7,CASSPGQGGEQYF,TGCGCCAGCAGCCCGGGACAGGGCGGCGAGCAGTACTTC
14,NA,NA,TRBV18,TRBJ1-6,CASSPGGDNSPLHF,TGTGCCAGCTCACCAGGGGGCGATAATTCACCCCTCCACTTT
15,few,NA,TRBV5-4,TRBJ2-7,CASSLAFRSSYEQYF,TGTGCCAGCAGCTTGGCCTTCAGGAGCTCCTACGAGCAGTACTTC
12,NA,NA,TRBV12-3/TRBV12-4,TRBJ1-5,CASGSSNQPQHF,TGTGCCAGTGGCAGCAGCAATCAGCCCCAGCATTTT
14,NA,TRBD1,TRBV19,TRBJ1-2,CASSTGQGGGGYTF,TGTGCCAGTAGTACGGGACAGGGCGGTGGTGGCTACACCTTC
13,few,TRBD1,TRBV5-6,TRBJ1-2,CASSLDRGYGYTF,TGTGCCAGCAGCTTGGACAGGGGATATGGCTACACCTTC
15,NA,NA,TRBV7-9,TRBJ2-2,CASSPQGRSTGELFF,TGTGCCAGCAGCCCACAGGGTAGGAGCACCGGGGAGCTGTTTTTT
15,NA,NA,TRBV15,TRBJ2-2,CATSRSLIDTGELFF,TGTGCCACCAGCAGATCCCTGATCGATACCGGGGAGCTGTTTTTT
13,NA,NA,TRBV4-1,TRBJ1-1,CASSHEGGTEAFF,TGCGCCAGCAGCCATGAGGGTGGCACTGAAGCTTTCTTT
15,NA,NA,TRBV6-5,TRBJ1-2,CASSYSNQGLDGYTF,TGTGCCAGCAGTTACTCGAACCAGGGTTTGGATGGCTACACCTTC
13,NA,TRBD1,TRBV29-1,TRBJ1-4,CSVSTGTNEKLFF,TGCAGCGTATCGACAGGGACTAATGAAAAACTGTTTTTT
14,NA,TRBD1,TRBV7-8,TRBJ2-7,CASSSSGTGYEQYF,TGTGCCAGCAGCTCCTCTGGGACAGGTTACGAGCAGTACTTC
14,NA,NA,TRBV7-2,TRBJ2-3,CASSLGLAADTQYF,TGTGCCAGCAGCTTAGGGCTGGCAGCGGATACGCAGTATTTT
16,NA,NA,TRBV7-2,TRBJ1-2,CASSYTSGTAGYGYTF,TGTGCCAGCAGCTACACTTCAGGGACGGCGGGCTATGGCTACACCTTC
15,NA,NA,TRBV29-1,TRBJ2-2,CSVSVGGPNTGELFF,TGCAGCGTTTCCGTCGGGGGGCCTAACACCGGGGAGCTGTTTTTT
14,NA,NA,TRBV9,TRBJ1-6,CASSVGTINSPLHF,TGTGCCAGCAGCGTGGGGACGATAAATTCACCCCTCCACTTT